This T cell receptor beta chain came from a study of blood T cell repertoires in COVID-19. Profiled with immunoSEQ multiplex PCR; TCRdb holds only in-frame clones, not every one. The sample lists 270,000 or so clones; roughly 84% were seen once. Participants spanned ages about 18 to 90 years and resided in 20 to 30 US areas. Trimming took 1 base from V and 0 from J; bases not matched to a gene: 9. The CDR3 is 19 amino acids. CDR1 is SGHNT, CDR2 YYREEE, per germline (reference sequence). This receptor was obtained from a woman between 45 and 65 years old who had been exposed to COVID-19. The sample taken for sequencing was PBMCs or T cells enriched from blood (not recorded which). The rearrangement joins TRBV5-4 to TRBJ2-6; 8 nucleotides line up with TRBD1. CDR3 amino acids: CASSLRTGLYLSGANVLTF. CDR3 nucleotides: TGTGCCAGCAGCTTGAGGACAGGGCTTTACCTCTCTGGGGCCAACGTCCTGACTTTC.